Listed below are T cell receptor beta chains from one sample, sequenced in a study of shared clonotypes between healthy human individuals. Assay: immunoSEQ multiplex PCR; the TCRdb copy retains only in-frame clones and omits some. This table has about 1 million clones, approximately 72% appearing once. The specimen was memory CD4+ T cells sorted from blood. All receptors derive from a man aged 18-30 years in good health. The conserved cysteine and the conserved F or W are not part of the CDR3 here. Each record gives: V gene, J gene, clone size, CDR3 protein. Clone size, where shown, is once, few, many, or a class for clones that have expanded.

>TRBV7-3|TRBJ2-1|.
ASSLAGGRQF
>TRBV7-7|TRBJ2-5|.
ASSLGATETQY
>TRBV19|TRBJ2-7|.
ASSPNRDSSYEQY
>TRBV7-9|TRBJ2-1|.
ASSLNGQGAMNEQF
>TRBV6-1|TRBJ1-2|.
ASSEQFEANYGYT
>TRBV7-9|TRBJ2-2|once
ASSSTPQTGELF
>TRBV18|TRBJ2-5|many
ASSPPMRAEETQY
>TRBV7-6|TRBJ1-6|.
ASSLAKSGSPLH
>TRBV5-1|TRBJ1-4|.
ASSLAVSGTGYEKLF
>TRBV25-1|TRBJ1-1|.
ASSEAPGMGTEAF
>TRBV30|TRBJ1-1|.
AWRAGTALNTEAF
>TRBV9|TRBJ2-7|.
ASSETSTTYEQY
>TRBV7-9|TRBJ2-7|few
ASSLTFYEQY
>TRBV19|TRBJ1-2|.
ASSINRDVEKT
>TRBV19|TRBJ1-5|.
ASSIIASRPQH
>TRBV5-1|TRBJ1-2|.
ASGYPDRAGYT
>TRBV6-5|TRBJ1-1|few
ASRPGGSNTEAF
>TRBV7-9|TRBJ2-1|many
ASSPHNNNNEQF
>TRBV4-3|.|.
ASSQDRGGGVAYEQY
>TRBV5-6|TRBJ2-3|.
ASSLVGLAGTLDTQY
>TRBV19|TRBJ1-5|.
ASSIATGGQPQH
>TRBV14|TRBJ2-5|many
ASSRGLAPETQY
>TRBV9|TRBJ2-1|.
ASSAHTGTYNEQF
>TRBV7-8|TRBJ2-1|.
ASSPRGLAGGPGNEQF
>TRBV5-1|TRBJ2-2|.
ASSAPGQGAKGELF
>TRBV7-9|TRBJ2-4|few
ASSLGDSKAKNIQY
>TRBV5-1|TRBJ1-1|.
ASVRSGGNTEAF
>TRBV10-2|TRBJ2-1|few
ASSEQGGEQF
>TRBV10-1|TRBJ2-7|few
ASSAALGSEQY
>TRBV28|TRBJ1-1|.
ASNPNLNTEAF
>TRBV18|TRBJ1-6|.
ASSPTGSNSPLH
>TRBV7-2|TRBJ1-2|.
ASSLAPGQGRGGYT
>TRBV30|TRBJ2-1|.
AWSRAGGPVNEQF
>TRBV5-1|TRBJ2-3|once
ASSTNPSGAGDTQY
>TRBV7-9|TRBJ1-2|.
ASSRTGGQIAVGYT
>TRBV20-1|TRBJ2-3|.
SASLADTQY
>TRBV28|TRBJ1-2|.
AIGGGVYGYT
>TRBV6-5|TRBJ2-7|.
ASSYAGYEQY
>TRBV5-1|TRBJ2-7|.
ASSSRNSGSSHEQY
>TRBV15|TRBJ2-5|.
ATSREGTGSRVETQY
>TRBV19|TRBJ1-6|.
ASSPGTADNSPLH
>TRBV2|TRBJ1-1|.
AIKPGQGPPSNTEAF
>TRBV19|TRBJ1-3|.
ASSIGNTIY
>TRBV5-1|TRBJ2-3|.
ASSPDPKGGMNTQY
>TRBV28|TRBJ2-7|.
ASRNGRGLKEQY
>TRBV28|TRBJ1-1|once
ASGRNTEAF